Below, one T cell receptor (beta chain) is given with its context. What it binds is not known. TCRdb re-called the reads with MiXCR, one entry per CDR3 protein. Among over 100,000 distinct CDR3 sequences, roughly 9.1% were seen once, and the ten largest hold roughly 31%. Germline V lookup: CDR1 MDHEN, CDR2 SYDVKM. The CDR3 is made up of 14 amino acids. The ends lost 6 bases at V and 1 base at J; junction bases unmatched: 2. This specimen belongs to a study of T cell repertoires in cytomegalovirus infection. Study-wide context: Signatures in public TCR beta sequences pointed to both CMV infection and matching HLA type. Overall study results and limits: Carriers of CMV plus the relevant HLA were identified by cumulative public TCR beta family frequency.

Sequencing used PBMCs, sequenced either directly or after in vitro stimulation (not recorded which). This clonotype was sampled from a human donor in good health (CMV status not recorded). Some clones in this sample may be carry-over from other donors' samples. The V and J genes are TRBV28 and TRBJ2-5; 10 bases line up with TRBD2. This CDR3 reads CASRTSGFQETQYF. CDR3 DNA sequence: TGTGCCAGCAGGACTAGCGGGTTCCAAGAGACCCAGTACTTC.